Reported below is one TCR beta chain. The length of the CDR3 is 14 residues. Trimming cost V 5 bases and J 4 bases, with 14 bases left between them. The germline gives CDR1 SGHTA, CDR2 FQGNSA. The data were taken from a study of blood T cell repertoires in COVID-19. Across the whole study: The study drew acute and convalescent COVID-19 samples from the United States, Italy and Spain. PBMCs, B-cell-depleted T cells, or T cells provided the cDNA or gDNA that made up the material.

Authors' analysis steps: By means of reference gene primer amplification, nucleated cell counts were estimated. Using immunoSEQ multiplex PCR, the repertoire was profiled, and TCRdb retains in-frame clones only, with some absent. The V and J calls and the clone size are those of that table, but D and trimming were determined from the DNA. The sample yields approximately 270,000 clones, around 88% seen once. The TCR was taken from a man older than 75 with acute or convalescent COVID-19. Sequenced material: peripheral blood. The chain couples TRBV7-2 to TRBJ1-1; tentatively, D is TRBD1 (5 bases). CDR3 loop: CASSTAGRGTEAFF. CDR3 bases: TGTGCCAGCAGCACGGCCGGGAGGGGCACTGAAGCTTTCTTT. Based on the CDR3 plus reference TRBV7-2 and TRBJ1-1, the full variable domain is GAGVSQSPSNKVTEKGKDVELRCDPISGHTALYWYRQSLGQGLEFLIYFQGNSAPDKSGLPSDRFSAERTGGSVSTLTIQRTQQEDSAVYLCASSTAGRGTEAFFGQGTRLTVV.